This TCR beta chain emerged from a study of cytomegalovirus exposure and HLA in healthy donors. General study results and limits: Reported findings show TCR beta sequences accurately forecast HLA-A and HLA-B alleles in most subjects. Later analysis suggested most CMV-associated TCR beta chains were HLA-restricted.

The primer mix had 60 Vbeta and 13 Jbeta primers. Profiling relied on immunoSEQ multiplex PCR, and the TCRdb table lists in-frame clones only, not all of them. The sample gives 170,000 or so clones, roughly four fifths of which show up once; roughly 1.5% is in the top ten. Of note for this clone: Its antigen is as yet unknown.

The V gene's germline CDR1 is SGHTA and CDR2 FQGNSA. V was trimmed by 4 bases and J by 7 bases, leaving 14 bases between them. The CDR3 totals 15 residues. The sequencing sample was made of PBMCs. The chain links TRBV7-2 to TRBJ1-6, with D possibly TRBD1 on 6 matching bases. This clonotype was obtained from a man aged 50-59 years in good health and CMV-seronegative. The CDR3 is CASSWNRAGNSPLHF. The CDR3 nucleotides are TGTGCCAGCAGCTGGAACAGGGCAGGGAATTCACCCCTCCACTTT.